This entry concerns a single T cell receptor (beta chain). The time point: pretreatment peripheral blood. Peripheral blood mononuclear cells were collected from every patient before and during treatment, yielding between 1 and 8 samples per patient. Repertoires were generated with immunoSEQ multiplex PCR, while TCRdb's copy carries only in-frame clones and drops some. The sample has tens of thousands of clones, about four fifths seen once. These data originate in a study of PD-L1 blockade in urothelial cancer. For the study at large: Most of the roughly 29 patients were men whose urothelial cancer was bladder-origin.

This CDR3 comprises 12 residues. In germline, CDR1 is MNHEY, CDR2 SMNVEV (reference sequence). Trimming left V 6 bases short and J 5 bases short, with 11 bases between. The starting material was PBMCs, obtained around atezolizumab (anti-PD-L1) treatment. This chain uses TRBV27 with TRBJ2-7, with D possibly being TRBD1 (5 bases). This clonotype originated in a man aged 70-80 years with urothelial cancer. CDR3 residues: CASRSWGDEQYF. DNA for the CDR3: TGTGCCAGCAGGTCCTGGGGCGACGAGCAGTACTTC.